This is a list of T cell receptor beta chains from one sample in a study of T cell responses to AZD1222 COVID-19 vaccine. The data were produced by immunoSEQ multiplex PCR, yet TCRdb's version contains in-frame clones alone and is incomplete. The table includes about 83,000 clones, approximately 83% detected once. The specimen comprised peripheral blood, sampled 28 days after the second AZD1222 dose. The receptors were gathered from an adult who received the AZD1222 COVID-19 vaccine. Each CDR3 is given with its conserved first and last residue. The order of the fields is J gene, D gene, clone size, V gene, CDR3 protein, CDR3 DNA. The D gene is left open where the match is weak. For some rows the clone size is stated as once, few or many, or as a class when expanded; others skip it.

J gene: TRBJ2-7
D gene: .
clone size: .
V gene: TRBV3-1/TRBV3-2
CDR3 protein: CASSQVRGEQYF
CDR3 DNA: TGTGCCAGCAGCCAAGTGAGGGGGGAGCAGTACTTC

J gene: TRBJ2-7
D gene: .
clone size: once
V gene: TRBV5-4
CDR3 protein: CASRYDSGGSYEQYF
CDR3 DNA: TGTGCCAGCAGGTACGACAGTGGGGGGTCCTACGAGCAGTACTTC

J gene: TRBJ1-5
D gene: TRBD1
clone size: .
V gene: TRBV5-6
CDR3 protein: CASSSAGGGGETRQPQHF
CDR3 DNA: TGTGCCAGCAGCTCAGCCGGAGGGGGCGGCGAAACGAGGCAGCCCCAGCATTTT

J gene: TRBJ2-3
D gene: .
clone size: few
V gene: TRBV10-3
CDR3 protein: CAISESGGGGTDTQYF
CDR3 DNA: TGTGCCATCAGTGAGTCTGGAGGGGGCGGCACAGATACGCAGTATTTT

J gene: TRBJ1-2
D gene: .
clone size: .
V gene: TRBV7-2
CDR3 protein: CASNSDSLYGYTF
CDR3 DNA: TGTGCCAGCAATTCGGACAGCCTCTATGGCTACACCTTC

J gene: TRBJ2-3
D gene: .
clone size: .
V gene: TRBV10-3
CDR3 protein: CAISESSDTQYF
CDR3 DNA: TGTGCCATCAGTGAGTCCTCAGATACGCAGTATTTT

J gene: TRBJ1-1
D gene: .
clone size: .
V gene: TRBV30
CDR3 protein: CAWSDRAAEAFF
CDR3 DNA: TGTGCCTGGAGTGATCGAGCGGCCGAAGCTTTCTTT

J gene: TRBJ2-1
D gene: TRBD2
clone size: .
V gene: TRBV7-2
CDR3 protein: CASSFPGLASYNEQFF
CDR3 DNA: TGTGCCAGCAGCTTTCCGGGACTAGCTTCCTACAATGAGCAGTTCTTC

J gene: TRBJ1-2
D gene: .
clone size: .
V gene: TRBV6-1
CDR3 protein: CASSEALLTAYGYTF
CDR3 DNA: TGTGCCAGCAGTGAAGCGCTTCTGACAGCCTATGGCTACACCTTC

J gene: TRBJ2-1
D gene: TRBD1
clone size: once
V gene: TRBV9
CDR3 protein: CASSKRTGYNEQFF
CDR3 DNA: TGTGCCAGCAGCAAGCGGACAGGTTACAATGAGCAGTTCTTC

J gene: TRBJ2-7
D gene: TRBD2
clone size: .
V gene: TRBV7-9
CDR3 protein: CASSLREGYEQYF
CDR3 DNA: TGTGCCAGCAGCTTAAGGGAGGGGTACGAGCAGTACTTC

J gene: TRBJ2-2
D gene: .
clone size: .
V gene: TRBV3-1/TRBV3-2
CDR3 protein: CASSHSPGSAGELFF
CDR3 DNA: TGTGCCAGCAGCCACTCACCGGGGTCAGCTGGGGAGCTGTTTTTT

J gene: TRBJ2-2
D gene: .
clone size: few
V gene: TRBV2
CDR3 protein: CASIQANPNTGELFF
CDR3 DNA: TGTGCCAGCATACAAGCTAACCCGAACACCGGGGAGCTGTTTTTT

J gene: TRBJ2-5
D gene: TRBD1
clone size: .
V gene: TRBV24-1
CDR3 protein: CATSDPRTGGWETQYF
CDR3 DNA: TGTGCCACCAGTGATCCCCGGACAGGGGGCTGGGAGACCCAGTACTTC

J gene: TRBJ2-2
D gene: .
clone size: .
V gene: TRBV28
CDR3 protein: CASNFARGAGELFF
CDR3 DNA: TGTGCCAGCAATTTTGCCCGGGGAGCCGGGGAGCTGTTTTTT

J gene: TRBJ1-2
D gene: TRBD1
clone size: .
V gene: TRBV11-2
CDR3 protein: CASSLDTGQGAGGYTF
CDR3 DNA: TGTGCCAGCAGCTTAGATACAGGACAGGGGGCAGGCGGCTACACCTTC

J gene: TRBJ2-3
D gene: TRBD2
clone size: .
V gene: TRBV27
CDR3 protein: CASSSKGLAADTQYF
CDR3 DNA: TGTGCCAGCAGTTCTAAGGGACTAGCTGCAGATACGCAGTATTTT

J gene: TRBJ2-7
D gene: TRBD1
clone size: once
V gene: TRBV27
CDR3 protein: CASSLPDRVQYF
CDR3 DNA: TGTGCCAGCAGTTTACCCGACAGGGTCCAGTACTTC

J gene: TRBJ1-3
D gene: .
clone size: .
V gene: TRBV4-1
CDR3 protein: CASSQVSVSGNTIYF
CDR3 DNA: TGCGCCAGCAGCCAAGTCTCAGTATCTGGAAACACCATATATTTT

J gene: TRBJ1-3
D gene: .
clone size: .
V gene: TRBV4-1
CDR3 protein: CASSQAQGSGNTIYF
CDR3 DNA: TGCGCCAGCAGCCAGGCCCAGGGGTCTGGAAACACCATATATTTT

J gene: TRBJ1-2
D gene: .
clone size: .
V gene: TRBV27
CDR3 protein: CASFGSTGVYGYTF
CDR3 DNA: TGTGCCAGCTTTGGATCGACAGGCGTCTATGGCTACACCTTC

J gene: TRBJ2-3
D gene: .
clone size: few
V gene: TRBV28
CDR3 protein: CASSFGGRDTQYF
CDR3 DNA: TGTGCCAGCAGTTTCGGGGGAAGAGATACGCAGTATTTT

J gene: TRBJ2-2
D gene: .
clone size: .
V gene: TRBV7-7
CDR3 protein: CASSPGPNPNTGELFF
CDR3 DNA: TGTGCCAGCAGCCCAGGGCCGAACCCGAACACCGGGGAGCTGTTTTTT

J gene: TRBJ2-1
D gene: .
clone size: .
V gene: TRBV30
CDR3 protein: CAWRRQGGKFF
CDR3 DNA: TGTGCCTGGAGGAGACAGGGAGGGAAGTTCTTC

J gene: TRBJ2-7
D gene: TRBD1
clone size: .
V gene: TRBV25-1
CDR3 protein: CASSESGTGVSYEQYF
CDR3 DNA: TGTGCCAGCAGTGAATCCGGGACAGGAGTTTCGTACGAGCAGTACTTC

J gene: TRBJ2-3
D gene: .
clone size: .
V gene: TRBV4-3
CDR3 protein: CASSQVPQPLESNRAVTDTQYF
CDR3 DNA: TGCGCCAGCAGCCAAGTCCCTCAGCCGCTAGAATCGAACAGGGCCGTCACAGATACGCAGTATTTT

J gene: TRBJ1-6
D gene: TRBD1
clone size: .
V gene: TRBV5-5
CDR3 protein: CASSVQGARSPLHF
CDR3 DNA: TGTGCCAGCAGCGTTCAGGGGGCGCGGTCACCCCTCCACTTT

J gene: TRBJ2-1
D gene: TRBD2
clone size: .
V gene: TRBV5-1
CDR3 protein: CASSVGTMRAYNEQFF
CDR3 DNA: TGCGCCAGCAGCGTCGGGACTATGAGAGCCTACAATGAGCAGTTCTTC

J gene: TRBJ2-7
D gene: TRBD1
clone size: .
V gene: TRBV5-5
CDR3 protein: CASSSGTGMYEQYF
CDR3 DNA: TGTGCCAGCAGTTCCGGGACAGGGATGTACGAGCAGTACTTC

J gene: TRBJ2-7
D gene: TRBD1
clone size: .
V gene: TRBV9
CDR3 protein: CASSVGGTGYYEQYF
CDR3 DNA: TGTGCCAGCAGCGTAGGTGGGACAGGCTACTACGAGCAGTACTTC

J gene: TRBJ1-4
D gene: .
clone size: .
V gene: TRBV5-1
CDR3 protein: CASSINPPGPGEKLFF
CDR3 DNA: TGCGCCAGCAGCATTAACCCCCCAGGGCCTGGTGAAAAACTGTTTTTT

J gene: TRBJ1-1
D gene: .
clone size: .
V gene: TRBV9
CDR3 protein: CASSRAGTNTEAFF
CDR3 DNA: TGTGCCAGCAGCAGAGCCGGGACGAACACTGAAGCTTTCTTT

J gene: TRBJ2-7
D gene: TRBD2
clone size: .
V gene: TRBV5-6
CDR3 protein: CASRFSGKWGEQYF
CDR3 DNA: TGTGCCAGCAGGTTCAGCGGGAAATGGGGAGAGCAGTACTTC

J gene: TRBJ1-2
D gene: .
clone size: .
V gene: TRBV28
CDR3 protein: CASSSRRGRVNYGYTF
CDR3 DNA: TGTGCCAGCAGTTCCCGACGGGGCAGGGTAAACTATGGCTACACCTTC

J gene: TRBJ1-2
D gene: TRBD1
clone size: .
V gene: TRBV4-3
CDR3 protein: CASSQNIQGAVGYTF
CDR3 DNA: TGCGCCAGCAGCCAAAATATACAGGGGGCGGTTGGCTACACCTTC

J gene: TRBJ2-3
D gene: TRBD2
clone size: .
V gene: TRBV9
CDR3 protein: CASGGLAGYQDTQYF
CDR3 DNA: TGTGCCAGTGGGGGACTAGCGGGATATCAAGATACGCAGTATTTT

J gene: TRBJ1-5
D gene: .
clone size: .
V gene: TRBV3-1/TRBV3-2
CDR3 protein: CASSRITGSQPQHF
CDR3 DNA: TGTGCCAGCAGCCGAATAACAGGGTCTCAGCCCCAGCATTTT

J gene: TRBJ2-1
D gene: TRBD2
clone size: .
V gene: TRBV28
CDR3 protein: CASSLLAPGGRNEQFF
CDR3 DNA: TGTGCCAGCAGTTTATTAGCCCCGGGGGGGAGAAATGAGCAGTTCTTC

J gene: TRBJ1-5
D gene: TRBD1
clone size: once
V gene: TRBV5-1
CDR3 protein: CASSPGQGNQPQHF
CDR3 DNA: TGCGCCAGCAGCCCTGGACAGGGCAATCAGCCCCAGCATTTT

J gene: TRBJ1-5
D gene: .
clone size: .
V gene: TRBV19
CDR3 protein: CASSGQPWSNQPQHF
CDR3 DNA: TGTGCCAGCAGCGGGCAGCCCTGGAGCAATCAGCCCCAGCATTTT

J gene: TRBJ2-3
D gene: .
clone size: .
V gene: TRBV18
CDR3 protein: CASSPQGSDTQYF
CDR3 DNA: TGTGCCAGCTCACCACAGGGATCAGATACGCAGTATTTT

J gene: TRBJ2-4
D gene: TRBD2
clone size: .
V gene: TRBV9
CDR3 protein: CASSSQGLAGDKNIQYF
CDR3 DNA: TGTGCCAGCAGCTCACAAGGACTAGCGGGGGACAAAAACATTCAGTACTTC

J gene: TRBJ1-2
D gene: .
clone size: .
V gene: TRBV28
CDR3 protein: CASSLSPSPYGYTF
CDR3 DNA: TGTGCCAGCAGTTTATCACCCTCCCCCTATGGCTACACCTTC

J gene: TRBJ2-7
D gene: .
clone size: .
V gene: TRBV6-5
CDR3 protein: CASRPTATYEQYF
CDR3 DNA: TGTGCCAGCAGGCCTACAGCGACCTACGAGCAGTACTTC

J gene: TRBJ2-7
D gene: TRBD2
clone size: .
V gene: TRBV5-1
CDR3 protein: CASSLTSGPHEQYF
CDR3 DNA: TGCGCCAGCAGCTTGACTAGCGGGCCCCACGAGCAGTACTTC